The clone carrying this TCR beta chain showed up many times. TCRdb processed the PCR reads anew with MiXCR; each CDR3 protein has one entry. The repertoire has 13,000 or so distinct CDR3 sequences, about 54% of them found once; the top ten carry around a third. This sample was taken from a study of tumor-infiltrating lymphocytes in oesophageal squamous cell carcinoma. The CDR3 runs 14 residues. Germline-derived CDR1 and CDR2 are SEHNR and FQNEAQ (reference sequence). The chain carries TRBV7-9 and TRBJ2-5; 11 bases are a match to TRBD1. The J call may be in error: the DNA end matches TRBJ2-7 better. The receptor was derived from a female donor with esophageal squamous cell carcinoma. The specimen sequenced was esophageal tumor tissue. The CDR3 nucleotides are TGTGCCAGCAGCCAGGGACAGGGGGTCGGCGAGCAGTACTTC. Its protein product is CASSQGQGVGEQYF.